The next 13 T cell receptor beta chains were all read from a single sample in a study of response to subunit inactivated influenza vaccine (dated by TCRdb to 2016 to 2018). The library was prepared using RT-PCR. Sequencing was performed on an Illumina HiSeq 2500. TCRdb's own reprocessing of the public reads used fastp at Q25 and MiXCR and kept productive beta chains. One record per CDR3 amino acid sequence lists the most common genes and DNA. The sample table records roughly 670,000 distinct CDR3 sequences; about 14% of these occur just once. The leading ten clones occupy about 7.6% of the sample. Here the sequenced sample was PBMCs from blood, taken 14 to 15 days before vaccination. The source of these receptors is a man aged 50-60 years who received an inactivated influenza vaccine. Donor details come from another sample of the same person, matched by shared clones.

This clonotype came up many times. The V call is TRBV29-1, the J call TRBJ2-7; 8 bases align to TRBD1. The CDR3 totals 14 residues. Losses at the gene ends were 1 base for V and 2 bases for J; bases not matched to a gene: 4. The germline CDR1 and CDR2 sequences are SQVTM and ANQGSEA. CDR3 loop: CSVEGATGAYEQYF. The DNA for the CDR3 is TGCAGCGTTGAAGGAGCGACAGGGGCCTACGAGCAGTACTTC.

The gene calls are TRBV24-1 and TRBJ2-1; 15 bases match TRBD2. The CDR3 loop spans 20 amino acids. V shed 3 bases and J 2 bases; nucleotides not matched to a gene: 10. Germline CDR1 reads KGHDR; CDR2 reads SFDVKD. CDR3 bases: TGTGCCACCAGTGATGGACTAGCGGGAGGGCCTCGTTTCACCTACAATGAGCAGTTCTTC. As protein: CATSDGLAGGPRFTYNEQFF.

This chain links TRBV15 with TRBJ1-1; no clear D gene. This CDR3 has 13 residues. CDR1 is LNHNV, CDR2 YYDKDF, per germline (reference sequence). The germline V and J ends were trimmed by 1 base and 1 base, with 4 bases remaining between them. The CDR3 bases are TGTGCCACCAGCAGAGGGGCGAACACTGAAGCTTTCTTT. Its protein product is CATSRGANTEAFF.

This clonotype came up a few times. The chain carries TRBV5-1 and TRBJ1-1; weak D call: TRBD1 (5 bases). The CDR3 totals 14 residues. CDR1 SGHRS and CDR2 YFSETQ come from the germline V gene. V was cut by 4 bases and J by 1 base, with 11 bases left in between. The CDR3 DNA sequence: TGCGCCAGCAGCCGACGACAGCAGAACACTGAAGCTTTCTTT. Protein: CASSRRQQNTEAFF.

The J gene is TRBJ2-5, the V gene TRBV6-5; the D gene is possibly TRBD1 (5 bases). V was shortened by 4 bases and J by 2 bases, with 14 bases between the two germline ends. The length of the CDR3 is 15 residues. Germline CDR1 is MNHEY and CDR2 is SVGAGI. The CDR3 nucleotides are TGTGCCAGCAGTTGGCTTGGGGCCGCACAAGAGACCCAGTACTTC. Amino acids: CASSWLGAAQETQYF.

The chain is built from TRBV7-2 and TRBJ2-3, with TRBD2 matching over 13 bases. The CDR3 consists of 17 residues. Germline-derived CDR1 and CDR2 are SGHTA and FQGNSA. Unmatched junction bases numbered 7, after V lost 5 bases and J lost 2 bases. This CDR3 reads CASSTVGTSGTTDTQYF. The CDR3 nucleotides are TGTGCCAGCAGCACCGTGGGGACTAGCGGGACCACAGATACGCAGTATTTT.

This clonotype has only a few counts. The rearrangement uses TRBV27 and TRBJ2-7, with D tentatively TRBD2 (6 bases). The CDR3 is 16 residues long. Trimming left V 2 bases short and J 3 bases short, with 17 bases between. Germline V gene data show CDR1 as MNHEY and CDR2 as SMNVEV (reference sequence). The CDR3 DNA reads TGTGCCAGCAGTTTAGGAGCGGGCGACACCTTCTACGAGCAGTACTTC. Translation: CASSLGAGDTFYEQYF.

This clonotype was seen a few times. V gene TRBV18 combines with J gene TRBJ2-1; D is undetermined. Germline values: CDR1 KGHSH, CDR2 LQKENI. The CDR3 runs 16 residues. Trimming pared 0 bases from V and 5 bases from J, leaving 14 bases between. CDR3 loop: CASSPPVVFRDNEQFF. The CDR3 DNA reads TGTGCCAGCTCACCACCGGTGGTTTTTAGAGACAATGAGCAGTTCTTC.

V and J are TRBV6-2 or TRBV6-3 and TRBJ1-1; no firm D call. CDR1 is MNHEY, CDR2 SVGEGT, per germline. V lost 0 bases, J lost 10 bases, and 15 bases lay in between. The CDR3 runs to 14 residues. The CDR3 loop reads CASSYSSGEVGAFF. CDR3 coding DNA: TGTGCCAGCAGTTACTCGAGTGGGGAGGTAGGAGCTTTCTTT.

This clonotype showed up just a few times. The V call is TRBV4-1, the J call TRBJ1-1; perhaps TRBD1 as D (6 bases). There are 15 residues in the CDR3. V lost 4 bases to trimming and J lost 5 bases, with 17 bases between them. Germline loops: CDR1 MGHRA, CDR2 YSYEKL. The CDR3 here is CASSPQADRGTEAFF. The CDR3 DNA reads TGCGCCAGCAGCCCGCAGGCGGACAGAGGTACTGAAGCTTTCTTT.

This clonotype was recorded a few times. This CDR3 is CASDGRAKNIQYF. The CDR3 coding sequence is TGTGCCAGTGACGGACGCGCCAAAAACATTCAGTACTTC. The chain couples TRBV6-1 to TRBJ2-4; D not resolved. Germline CDR1 reads MNHNS; CDR2 reads SASEGT. The CDR3 spans 13 residues. The ends were cut back, 9 bases at V and 1 base at J, with 10 bases in the middle.

V usage is TRBV27 and J usage is TRBJ2-3, with 7 bases lining up with TRBD2. V was clipped by 8 bases and J by 5 bases; unmatched bases: 10. CDR1 and CDR2 (germline): MNHEY, SMNVEV (reference sequence). The CDR3 extends over 14 amino acids. CDR3 in amino acids: CASVDLAGGDTQYF. CDR3 DNA: TGTGCCAGCGTTGATTTAGCGGGTGGAGATACGCAGTATTTT.

This clonotype was detected only a few times. The chain uses TRBV6-2 or TRBV6-3 and TRBJ1-5; 9 nucleotides agree with TRBD1. The CDR3 is 16 amino acids. Trimming cost V 7 bases and J 2 bases; bases outside gene matches: 9. Germline V CDR1 and CDR2: MNHEY, SVGEGT. Here the CDR3 reads CASKSGQGVGNQPQHF. In DNA form, the CDR3 reads TGTGCCAGCAAATCGGGACAGGGAGTGGGCAATCAGCCCCAGCATTTT.